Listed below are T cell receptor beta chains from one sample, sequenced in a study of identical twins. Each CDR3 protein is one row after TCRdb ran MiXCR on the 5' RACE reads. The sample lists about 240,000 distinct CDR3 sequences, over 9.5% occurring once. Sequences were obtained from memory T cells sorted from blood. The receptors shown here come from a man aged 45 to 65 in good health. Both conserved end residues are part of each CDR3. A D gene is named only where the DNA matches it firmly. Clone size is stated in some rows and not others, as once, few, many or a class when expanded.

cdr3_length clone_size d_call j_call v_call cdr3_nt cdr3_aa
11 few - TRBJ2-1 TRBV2 TGTGCCAGCAGAGATAACAATGAGCAGTTCTTC CASRDNNEQFF
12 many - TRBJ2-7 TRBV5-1 TGCGCCAGCAGCACGGACAGCTACGAGCAGTACTTC CASSTDSYEQYF
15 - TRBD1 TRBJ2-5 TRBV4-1 TGCGCCAGCAGCCACGCCAGGGGGCGCGCAGAGACCCAGTACTTC CASSHARGRAETQYF
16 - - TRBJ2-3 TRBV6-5 TGTGCCAGCAGTTACCCAGCCGCACAGGGATCCGATACGCAGTATTTT CASSYPAAQGSDTQYF
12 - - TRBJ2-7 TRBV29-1 TGCAGCGTTTCCGACTTAGCCTACGAGCAGTACTTC CSVSDLAYEQYF
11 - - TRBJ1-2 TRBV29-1 TGCAGCGTTAATCATTCCCAGGGCTACACCTTC CSVNHSQGYTF
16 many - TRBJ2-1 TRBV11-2 TGTGCCAGCAGCTTCCTTACCCACGGACAGTACAATGAGCAGTTCTTC CASSFLTHGQYNEQFF
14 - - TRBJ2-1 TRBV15 TGTGCCACCAGCAGGACCCGGGTTGTGGATGAGCAGTTCTTC CATSRTRVVDEQFF
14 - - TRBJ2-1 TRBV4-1 TGCGCCAGCAGCCAAGATCAGGAGGGGAGGAAGCAGTTCTTC CASSQDQEGRKQFF
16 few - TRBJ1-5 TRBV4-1 TGCGCCAGCAGCGAGGGGGGTGGCAGGAGCAATCAGCCCCAGCATTTT CASSEGGGRSNQPQHF
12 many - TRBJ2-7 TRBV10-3 TGTGCCATCGGGTCCGCGGTTGGGGAGCAGTACTTC CAIGSAVGEQYF
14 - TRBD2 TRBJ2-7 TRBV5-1 TGCGCCAGCAGCTTAGGGACTAGCGGGAGCGAGCAGTACTTC CASSLGTSGSEQYF
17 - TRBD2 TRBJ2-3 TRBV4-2 TGTGCCAGCAGCCAAGTGCCAGCGGGAGGGCCCACAGATACGCAGTATTTT CASSQVPAGGPTDTQYF
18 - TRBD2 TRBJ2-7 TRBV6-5 TGTGCCAGCAGTTCCTCCGGGAGACTAGCGGGGTCAACCTACGAGCAGTACTTC CASSSSGRLAGSTYEQYF
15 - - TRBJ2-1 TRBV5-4 TGTGCCAGCAGCTTGTCGGGGGGCGGGTACAATGAGCAGTTCTTC CASSLSGGGYNEQFF
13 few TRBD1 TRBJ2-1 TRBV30 TGTGCCTGGAGAGACAGGGGCCACAATGAGCAGTTCTTC CAWRDRGHNEQFF
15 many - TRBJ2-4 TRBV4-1 TGCGCCAGCAGCCGTGGGCAGGGAACCAAAAACATTCAGTACTTC CASSRGQGTKNIQYF
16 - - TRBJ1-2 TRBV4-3 TGCGCCAGCAGCCAAGATCGACAGCCCAGGGCCTATGGCTACACCTTC CASSQDRQPRAYGYTF
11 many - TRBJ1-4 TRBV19 TGTGCCAGAGCCCTCGATGAAAAACTGTTTTTT CARALDEKLFF
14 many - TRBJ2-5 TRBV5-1 TGCGCCAGCAGCGCGGGACGCAGCCAAGAGACCCAGTACTTC CASSAGRSQETQYF
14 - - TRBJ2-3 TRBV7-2 TGTGCCAACCGCCGACTAGGGCCCACAGATACGCAGTATTTT CANRRLGPTDTQYF
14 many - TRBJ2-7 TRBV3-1 TGTGCCAGCAGCCAAGACTCCGGTTCCTACGAGCAGTACTTC CASSQDSGSYEQYF
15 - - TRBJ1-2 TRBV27 TGTGCCAGCGGCCCGCTAGCTAAGACTAACTATGGCTACACCTTC CASGPLAKTNYGYTF
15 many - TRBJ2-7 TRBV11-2 TGTGCCAGCAGCTTAAACGCCGCGAGCTCCTACGAGCAGTACTTC CASSLNAASSYEQYF
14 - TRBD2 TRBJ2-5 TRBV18 TGTGCCAGCTCACCGACTAGCGGGAGTGAGACCCAGTACTTC CASSPTSGSETQYF
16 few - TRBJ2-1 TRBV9 TGTGCCAGCAGCGTAGTTGGGGTAGATCTAAGGAATGAGCAGTTCTTC CASSVVGVDLRNEQFF
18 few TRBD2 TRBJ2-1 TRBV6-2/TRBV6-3 TGTGCCAGCAGTTACCCCGGGACTAGCGGGTACTCCTACAATGAGCAGTTCTTC CASSYPGTSGYSYNEQFF
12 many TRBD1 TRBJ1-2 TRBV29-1 TGCAGCGTTGGCGACAGGGGATATGGCTACACCTTC CSVGDRGYGYTF
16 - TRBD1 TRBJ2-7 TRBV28 TGTGCCAGCAGTATAACGCCGGGACAGGGAGTCTACGAGCAGTACTTC CASSITPGQGVYEQYF